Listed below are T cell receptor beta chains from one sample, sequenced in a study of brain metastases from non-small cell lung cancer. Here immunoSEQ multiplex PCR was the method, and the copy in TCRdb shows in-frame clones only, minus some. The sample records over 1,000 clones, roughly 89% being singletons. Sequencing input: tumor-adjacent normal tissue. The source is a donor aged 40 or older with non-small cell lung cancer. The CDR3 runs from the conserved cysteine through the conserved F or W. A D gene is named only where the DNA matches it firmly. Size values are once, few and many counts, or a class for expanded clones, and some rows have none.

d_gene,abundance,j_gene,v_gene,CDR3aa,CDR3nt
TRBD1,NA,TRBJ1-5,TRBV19,CASYGQGSNQPQHF,TGTGCCAGTTACGGACAGGGGAGCAATCAGCCCCAGCATTTT
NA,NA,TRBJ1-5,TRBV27,CASSFGHYQPQHF,TGTGCCAGCAGTTTTGGACACTATCAGCCCCAGCATTTT
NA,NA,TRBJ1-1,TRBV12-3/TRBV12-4,CASSLGPNTEAFF,TGTGCCAGCAGTTTGGGACCGAACACTGAAGCTTTCTTT
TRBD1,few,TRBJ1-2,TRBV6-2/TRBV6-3,CASSSSSGTANYGYTF,TGTGCCAGCAGTTCATCATCCGGGACAGCCAACTATGGCTACACCTTC
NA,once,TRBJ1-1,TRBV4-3,CASSQEEGVGAFF,TGCGCCAGCAGCCAAGAGGAAGGGGTTGGAGCTTTCTTT
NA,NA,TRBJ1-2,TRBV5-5,CASSFTRKAEGYTF,TGTGCCAGCAGCTTCACTCGCAAGGCTGAAGGCTACACCTTC
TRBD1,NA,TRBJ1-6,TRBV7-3,CASSLKGTGNSPLHF,TGTGCCAGCAGCTTAAAAGGGACAGGGAATTCACCCCTCCACTTT
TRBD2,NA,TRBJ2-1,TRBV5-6,CASSSGTSGYNEQFF,TGTGCCAGCAGCTCCGGGACTAGCGGGTACAATGAGCAGTTCTTC
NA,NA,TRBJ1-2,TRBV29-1,CSVVVVNYGYTF,TGCAGCGTTGTGGTAGTTAACTATGGCTACACCTTC
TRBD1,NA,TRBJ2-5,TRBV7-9,CASSPLSSGGMETQYF,TGTGCCAGCAGCCCCCTATCATCAGGGGGCATGGAGACCCAGTACTTC